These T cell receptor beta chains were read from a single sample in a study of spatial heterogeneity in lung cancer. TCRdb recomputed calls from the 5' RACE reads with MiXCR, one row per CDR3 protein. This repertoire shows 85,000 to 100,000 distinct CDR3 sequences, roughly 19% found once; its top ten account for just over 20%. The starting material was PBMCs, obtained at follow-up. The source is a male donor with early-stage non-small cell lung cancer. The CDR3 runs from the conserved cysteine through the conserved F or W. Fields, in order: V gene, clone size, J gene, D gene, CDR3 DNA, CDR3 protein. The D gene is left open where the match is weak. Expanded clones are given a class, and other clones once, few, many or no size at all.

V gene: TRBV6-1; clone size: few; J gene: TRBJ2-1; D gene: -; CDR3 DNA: TGTGCCAGTCTAGCGAATGAGCAGTTCTTC; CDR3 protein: CASLANEQFF
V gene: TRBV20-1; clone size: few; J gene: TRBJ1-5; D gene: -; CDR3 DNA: TGCAGTGCTAGAGAAGGAGCCCGAAGCAATCAGCCCCAGCATTTT; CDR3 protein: CSAREGARSNQPQHF
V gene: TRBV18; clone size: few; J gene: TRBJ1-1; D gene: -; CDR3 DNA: TGTGCCAGCTCACCCCAAATAGAGGAAGCTTTCTTT; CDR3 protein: CASSPQIEEAFF
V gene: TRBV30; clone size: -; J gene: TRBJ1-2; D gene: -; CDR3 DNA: TGTGCCTGGACTTCGGACGGTGTTAGGGGCTACACCTTC; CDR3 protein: CAWTSDGVRGYTF
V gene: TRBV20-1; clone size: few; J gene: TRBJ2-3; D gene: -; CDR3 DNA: TGCAGTGCTAGAGATTTCGGCGGGAGCACAGATACGCAGTATTTT; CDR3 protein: CSARDFGGSTDTQYF
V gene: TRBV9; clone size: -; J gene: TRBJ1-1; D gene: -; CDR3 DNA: TGTGCCAGCAGCGTAGAGTTGAACACTGAAGCTTTCTTT; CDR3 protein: CASSVELNTEAFF
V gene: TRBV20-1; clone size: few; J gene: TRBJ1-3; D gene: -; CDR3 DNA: TGCAGTGCTCAAAATGGAAACACCATATATTTT; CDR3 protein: CSAQNGNTIYF
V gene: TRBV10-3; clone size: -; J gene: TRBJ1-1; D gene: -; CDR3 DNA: TGTGCCATCAGTGAGTCTTACAGGAACACTGAAGCTTTCTTT; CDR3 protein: CAISESYRNTEAFF
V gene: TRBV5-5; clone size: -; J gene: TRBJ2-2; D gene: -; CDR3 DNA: TGTGCCAGCAGCTTGGTTAGGGGTCCCGGGGAGCTGTTTTTT; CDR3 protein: CASSLVRGPGELFF
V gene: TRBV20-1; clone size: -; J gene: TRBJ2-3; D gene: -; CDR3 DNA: TGCAGTGCCCAGGGGACTAACGGACCCAGTTGGACAGATACGCAGTATTTT; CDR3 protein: CSAQGTNGPSWTDTQYF
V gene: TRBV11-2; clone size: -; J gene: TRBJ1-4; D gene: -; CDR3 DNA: TGTGCCAGCAGCCCACGAGGAGGGGACGGAGAAAAACTGTTTTTT; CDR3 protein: CASSPRGGDGEKLFF
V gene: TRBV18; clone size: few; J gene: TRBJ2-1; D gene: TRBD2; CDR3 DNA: TGTGCCAGCTCACAGGCTAGCGGGAGGGCCGCCTACAATGAGCAGTTCTTC; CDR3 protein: CASSQASGRAAYNEQFF
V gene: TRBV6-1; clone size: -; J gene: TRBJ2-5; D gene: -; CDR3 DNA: TGTGCCAGCAGTCTCGGGCAAAGAGAGACCCAGTACTTC; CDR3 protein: CASSLGQRETQYF
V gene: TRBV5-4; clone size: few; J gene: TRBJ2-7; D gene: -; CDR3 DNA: TGTGCCAGCAGCTTGGACGTAGTGGGGTCCTACGAGCAGTACTTC; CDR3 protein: CASSLDVVGSYEQYF
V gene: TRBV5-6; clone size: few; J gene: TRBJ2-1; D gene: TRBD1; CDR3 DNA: TGTGCCAGCAGCGGGACAGGGAATGAGCAGTTCTTC; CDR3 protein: CASSGTGNEQFF
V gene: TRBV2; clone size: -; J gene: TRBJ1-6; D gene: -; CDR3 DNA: TGTGCCAGCAGTGACCTGAATTCACCCCTCCACTTT; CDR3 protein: CASSDLNSPLHF
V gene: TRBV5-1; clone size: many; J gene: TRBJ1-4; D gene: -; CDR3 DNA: TGCGCCAGCAGCTTGGCCGGCCGGATTAATGAAAAACTGTTTTTT; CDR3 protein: CASSLAGRINEKLFF
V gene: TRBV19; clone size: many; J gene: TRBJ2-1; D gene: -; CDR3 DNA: TGTGCCAGTAGTATAGGTACAGGGCCCAGCTCCTACAATGAGCAGTTCTTC; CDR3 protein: CASSIGTGPSSYNEQFF
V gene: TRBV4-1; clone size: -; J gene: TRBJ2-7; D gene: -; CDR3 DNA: TGCGCCAGCAGCCAAGTCCAGCCAGGGGCCCTCTACGAGCAGTACTTC; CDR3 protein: CASSQVQPGALYEQYF
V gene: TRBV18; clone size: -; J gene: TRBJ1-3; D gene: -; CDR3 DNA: TGTGCCAGCTCACCACCGGGATGGGGCGCCGCCATATATTTT; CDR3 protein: CASSPPGWGAAIYF
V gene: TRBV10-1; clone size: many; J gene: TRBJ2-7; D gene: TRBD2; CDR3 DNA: TGCGCCAGCAGTGACGGACTAGCGGGAGGCGAGCAGTACTTC; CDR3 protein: CASSDGLAGGEQYF
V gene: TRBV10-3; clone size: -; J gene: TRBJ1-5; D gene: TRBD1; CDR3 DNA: TGTGCCATCGGTCCAGGGGGAGGCAATCAGCCCCAGCATTTT; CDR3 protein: CAIGPGGGNQPQHF
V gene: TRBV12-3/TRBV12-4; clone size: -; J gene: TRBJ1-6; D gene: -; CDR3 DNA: TGTGCCAGCAGTTCGTCAGGCTATAATAATTCACCCCTCCACTTT; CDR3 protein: CASSSSGYNNSPLHF
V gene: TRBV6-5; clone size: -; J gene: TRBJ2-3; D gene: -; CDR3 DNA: TGTGCCAGCAGTTACGTACAGGGCAAAACAGATACGCAGTATTTT; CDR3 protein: CASSYVQGKTDTQYF
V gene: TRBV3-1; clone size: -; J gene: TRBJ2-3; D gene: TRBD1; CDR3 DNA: TGTGCCAGCAGCCCGAACACAGGGGGAGGCACAGATACGCAGTATTTT; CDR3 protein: CASSPNTGGGTDTQYF
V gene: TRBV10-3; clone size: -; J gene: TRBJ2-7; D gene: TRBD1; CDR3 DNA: TGTGCCATCAGTGAGGGACAGGACATTATGAACTACGAGCAGTACTTC; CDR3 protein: CAISEGQDIMNYEQYF
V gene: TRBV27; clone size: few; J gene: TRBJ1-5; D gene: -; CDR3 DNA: TGTGCCAGCGGGGGGAGCAATCAGCCCCAGCATTTT; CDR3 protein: CASGGSNQPQHF
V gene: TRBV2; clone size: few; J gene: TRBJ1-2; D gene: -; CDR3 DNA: TGTGCCAGCAGTACCCAGACCTCGGGCTACACCTTC; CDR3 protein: CASSTQTSGYTF
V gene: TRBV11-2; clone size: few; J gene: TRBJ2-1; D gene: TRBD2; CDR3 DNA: TGTGCCAGCAGCCAACACGGGACTAGTGTATACGATGAGCAGTTCTTC; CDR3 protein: CASSQHGTSVYDEQFF
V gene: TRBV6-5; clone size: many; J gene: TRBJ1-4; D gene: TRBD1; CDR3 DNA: TGTGCCAGCAGTTACTCAAGGGACAGTAATGAAAAACTGTTTTTT; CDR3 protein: CASSYSRDSNEKLFF
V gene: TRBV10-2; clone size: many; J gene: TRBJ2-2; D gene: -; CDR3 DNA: TGCGCCAGCAGTACCGGGACGGACACCGGGGAGCTGTTTTTT; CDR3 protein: CASSTGTDTGELFF
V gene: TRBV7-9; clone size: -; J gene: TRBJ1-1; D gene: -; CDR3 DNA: TGTGCCAGCAGCATTAAAACTGAAGCTTTCTTT; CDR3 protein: CASSIKTEAFF
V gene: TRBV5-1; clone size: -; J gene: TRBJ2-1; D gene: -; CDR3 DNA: TGCGCCAGCAGCTTCGCGACTCCTTACAATGAGCAGTTCTTC; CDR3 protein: CASSFATPYNEQFF
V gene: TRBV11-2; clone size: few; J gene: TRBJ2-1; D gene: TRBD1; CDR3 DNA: TGTGCCAGCAGACAAGGACAGGGGGCTTACAATGAGCAGTTCTTC; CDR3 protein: CASRQGQGAYNEQFF
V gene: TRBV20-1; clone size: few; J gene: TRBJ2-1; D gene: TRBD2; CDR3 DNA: TGCAGTGCTCGGGGACTAGCGGGCTCTAATGAGCAGTTCTTC; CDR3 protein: CSARGLAGSNEQFF
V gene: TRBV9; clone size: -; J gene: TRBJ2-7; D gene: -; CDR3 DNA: TGTGCCAGCAGCGTAGAGAGGGCGGGCCTCGCCTACGAGCAGTACTTC; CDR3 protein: CASSVERAGLAYEQYF
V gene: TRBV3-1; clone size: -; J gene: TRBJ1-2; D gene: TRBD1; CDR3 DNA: TGTGCCAGCAGCCGGGACAGCAGCTATGGCTACACCTTC; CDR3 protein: CASSRDSSYGYTF
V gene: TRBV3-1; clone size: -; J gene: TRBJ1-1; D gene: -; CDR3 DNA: TGTGCCAGCAGCCAGGGCCGGACTGAAGCTTTCTTT; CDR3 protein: CASSQGRTEAFF
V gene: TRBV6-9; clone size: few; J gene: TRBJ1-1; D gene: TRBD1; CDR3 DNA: TGTGCCAGGGGACCCAGGGGGGGCCCAAACACTGAAGCTTTCTTT; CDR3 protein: CARGPRGGPNTEAFF
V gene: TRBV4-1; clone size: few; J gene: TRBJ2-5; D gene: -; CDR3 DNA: TGCGCCAGCAGCCCGGCACAGGGACACCAAGAGACCCAGTACTTC; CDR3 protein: CASSPAQGHQETQYF
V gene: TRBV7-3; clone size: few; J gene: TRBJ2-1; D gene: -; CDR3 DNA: TGTGCCAGCAGTCCTACCGTAGGGACTCCCGGCAATGAGCAGTTCTTC; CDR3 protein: CASSPTVGTPGNEQFF
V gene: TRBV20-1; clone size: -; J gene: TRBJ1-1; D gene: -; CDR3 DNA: TGCAGTGCCCCCAAACAGGGTCACCCCAGAGCTACTGAAGCTTTCTTT; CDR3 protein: CSAPKQGHPRATEAFF
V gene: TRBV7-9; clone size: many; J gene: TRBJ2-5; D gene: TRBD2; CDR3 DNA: TGTGCCAGCAGCTTAAAAGGGACTAGCGGGTCGGCAGAGACCCAGTACTTC; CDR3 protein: CASSLKGTSGSAETQYF